This T cell receptor (beta chain) was observed in a study of blood T cells in healthy people across ages. A few counts support this clonotype. Primers used in a second PCR of about 7 to 12 cycles were a sample-barcoded 5' primer and a J-beta primer mix. In TCRdb, the 5' RACE reads were re-called with MiXCR into one record per CDR3 protein. The sample carries about 800,000 distinct CDR3 sequences, 46% recorded once. The origin of this receptor is an elderly man in good health. The sequencing input was blood.

This CDR3 is CSGGQVGGQFF. The CDR3 DNA is TGCAGCGGGGGACAGGTTGGAGGTCAGTTCTTC. The chain combines TRBV29-1 with TRBJ2-1; 8 bases align to TRBD1. The CDR3 contains 11 residues. Germline CDR1 is SQVTM and CDR2 is ANQGSEA. V shed 7 bases and J 13 bases; nucleotides not matched to a gene: 9.